This T cell receptor (beta chain) was obtained from a study of T cells in Graves' hyperthyroidism and ophthalmopathy. The junction had 15 bases not matched to a gene; V was cut back by 5 bases and J by 11 bases. The CDR3 spans 17 residues. No progression to ophthalmopathy during 18 months of follow-up defined stable disease. In its sample, this clonotype was seen once. RNA transcripts were the template for amplifying TCR beta CDR3 regions. First-round RT-PCR with HTBI primers amplified the TCR CDR3 region. MiXCR was run by TCRdb on the multiplex PCR reads, yielding one entry per CDR3 protein. The data contain a few hundred thousand distinct CDR3 sequences, roughly 46% of them singletons.

Sequencing used peripheral blood or thyroid tissue (not recorded which). This sequence was found in a woman under 30 with Graves' hyperthyroidism. The V call is TRBV12-3 or TRBV12-4, the J call TRBJ2-2; 12 bases map to TRBD2. Written as DNA, the CDR3 is TGTGCCAGCAGTATGTGGACTAGCGGGATCGCAGTCGGCGAGCTGTTTTTT. It codes for CASSMWTSGIAVGELFF.